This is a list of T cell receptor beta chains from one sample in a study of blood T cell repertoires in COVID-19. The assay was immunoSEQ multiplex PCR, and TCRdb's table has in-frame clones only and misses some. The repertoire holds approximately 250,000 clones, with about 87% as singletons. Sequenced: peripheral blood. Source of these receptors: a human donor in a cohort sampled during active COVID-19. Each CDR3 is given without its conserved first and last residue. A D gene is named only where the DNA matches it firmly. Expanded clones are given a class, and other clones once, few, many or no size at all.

CDR3 protein: ASSLRGGNQPQH; D gene: -; clone size: few; V gene: TRBV7-2; J gene: TRBJ1-5
CDR3 protein: ASSSRTGNAVWDEQY; D gene: -; clone size: -; V gene: TRBV21-1; J gene: TRBJ2-7
CDR3 protein: ASSALDNQPQH; D gene: -; clone size: -; V gene: TRBV10-2; J gene: TRBJ1-5
CDR3 protein: ASSPLSGRSYNEQF; D gene: TRBD2; clone size: -; V gene: TRBV27; J gene: TRBJ2-1
CDR3 protein: ASSEAGTLGETQY; D gene: -; clone size: few; V gene: TRBV19; J gene: TRBJ2-5
CDR3 protein: ASSLRENTEAF; D gene: -; clone size: -; V gene: TRBV12-3/TRBV12-4; J gene: TRBJ1-1
CDR3 protein: ASSQETRSTEAF; D gene: -; clone size: many; V gene: TRBV4-2; J gene: TRBJ1-1
CDR3 protein: ASSLDLQGAWGRGTDTQY; D gene: TRBD1; clone size: -; V gene: TRBV11-2; J gene: TRBJ2-3
CDR3 protein: ASSPGLAGEWEGSYEQY; D gene: TRBD2; clone size: -; V gene: TRBV14; J gene: TRBJ2-7
CDR3 protein: ASSDVWIQGITYEQY; D gene: TRBD1; clone size: -; V gene: TRBV6-4; J gene: TRBJ2-7
CDR3 protein: AVRDTGELF; D gene: -; clone size: -; V gene: TRBV3-1/TRBV3-2; J gene: TRBJ2-2
CDR3 protein: ASSFTGTGVFHEQY; D gene: TRBD1; clone size: once; V gene: TRBV9; J gene: TRBJ2-7
CDR3 protein: SVLALTGNRAFYEQY; D gene: -; clone size: -; V gene: TRBV29-1; J gene: TRBJ2-7
CDR3 protein: ASRSTPAPNTEAF; D gene: -; clone size: -; V gene: TRBV5-4; J gene: TRBJ1-1
CDR3 protein: ASSPGPYEQY; D gene: -; clone size: -; V gene: TRBV12-3/TRBV12-4; J gene: TRBJ2-7
CDR3 protein: ASSLRGTGTAYEQY; D gene: TRBD1; clone size: -; V gene: TRBV28; J gene: TRBJ2-7
CDR3 protein: ASSPISGRNVGEQY; D gene: TRBD2; clone size: -; V gene: TRBV18; J gene: TRBJ2-7
CDR3 protein: ASRTGILSYEQY; D gene: TRBD1; clone size: once; V gene: TRBV27; J gene: TRBJ2-7
CDR3 protein: SASWVSAFF; D gene: -; clone size: -; V gene: TRBV20-1; J gene: TRBJ1-1
CDR3 protein: ASRTGQGVYEQY; D gene: TRBD1; clone size: -; V gene: TRBV5-4; J gene: TRBJ2-7
CDR3 protein: ASTHLQGQPQH; D gene: -; clone size: -; V gene: TRBV6-5; J gene: TRBJ1-5
CDR3 protein: ASSQARLAGEETQY; D gene: TRBD2; clone size: -; V gene: TRBV3-1/TRBV3-2; J gene: TRBJ2-5
CDR3 protein: ASSLNQQTNYGYT; D gene: -; clone size: -; V gene: TRBV7-9; J gene: TRBJ1-2
CDR3 protein: ASNSGGFSGDTQY; D gene: -; clone size: -; V gene: TRBV7-9; J gene: TRBJ2-3
CDR3 protein: ASSGTGGSYEQY; D gene: TRBD1; clone size: -; V gene: TRBV6-6; J gene: TRBJ2-7
CDR3 protein: ASSSQGNEQY; D gene: -; clone size: once; V gene: TRBV5-1; J gene: TRBJ2-7
CDR3 protein: ASKDWNTEAF; D gene: -; clone size: few; V gene: TRBV19; J gene: TRBJ1-1
CDR3 protein: ASSLGGVRSPLH; D gene: -; clone size: once; V gene: TRBV27; J gene: TRBJ1-6
CDR3 protein: ASSLEDRLALH; D gene: TRBD1; clone size: few; V gene: TRBV5-4; J gene: TRBJ1-6
CDR3 protein: ASSIGQGLGTQY; D gene: TRBD1; clone size: -; V gene: TRBV5-1; J gene: TRBJ2-5
CDR3 protein: ASSLRTGGRLYEQY; D gene: -; clone size: -; V gene: TRBV6-2/TRBV6-3; J gene: TRBJ2-7
CDR3 protein: ASSQETAYYEQY; D gene: -; clone size: -; V gene: TRBV4-3; J gene: TRBJ2-7
CDR3 protein: ASTDRENTGELF; D gene: TRBD1; clone size: -; V gene: TRBV19; J gene: TRBJ2-2
CDR3 protein: ASSSTGGQGYEQY; D gene: TRBD1; clone size: once; V gene: TRBV19; J gene: TRBJ2-7
CDR3 protein: ASSLTTNTEAF; D gene: -; clone size: few; V gene: TRBV5-1; J gene: TRBJ1-1
CDR3 protein: ASSAGTSGANVLT; D gene: -; clone size: -; V gene: TRBV5-4; J gene: TRBJ2-6